This TCR beta chain was observed in a study of molecular identifiers for immune sequencing clone quantification. Overall study: Four of five splits of RNA from around 18,000 or 91,000 naive CD8 cells were sequenced in replicates.

Points on this clonotype: The antigen remains unidentified. This may come from a read error, since a much larger clone is one base off.

Libraries from naive CD8 cells were generated from approximately 20,000 to 980,000 sorted cells (with 10%, 30% or 50% RNA). The sorting of naive CD8 T cells used the CD8+CD4-CCR7+CD45RA+ phenotype. Each CDR3 protein is one row after TCRdb ran MiXCR on the PCR reads. The sample includes about 640,000 distinct CDR3 sequences, less than 20% of them seen just once. Whole-study results and caveats: Clones exceeding 20 RNA copies carried over 97% of effector molecules but under 1% of naive-cell molecules.

The clonotype was recovered from a human donor in good health. Some libraries in this study had Jurkat cell RNA spiked in. The sequenced sample was naive CD8+ T cells from blood, with Jurkat cell RNA spiked in. The subset was: FACS-sorted CD8+CD4-CCR7+CD45RA+ naive T cells.

In DNA, the CDR3 is TGTGCCAGCAGTTCTGGGGTTCCTAAGGGAGATACGCAGTATTTT. Translated, it gives CASSSGVPKGDTQYF. The chain recombines TRBV27 with TRBJ2-3; D gene unclear. This CDR3 is built from 15 residues. Germline values: CDR1 MNHEY, CDR2 SMNVEV (reference sequence). V was shortened by 4 bases and J by 5 bases, with 16 bases between the two germline ends.